This TCR beta chain was captured in a study of T cells in Graves' hyperthyroidism and ophthalmopathy. Duration under 3 months, a NOSPECS grade of at least 4, and a Clinical Activity Score of at least 3 characterized the ophthalmopathy patients. Template material for amplifying TCR beta CDR3 regions consisted of RNA transcripts. The HTBI set primed first-round TCR CDR3 RT-PCR. TCRdb reprocessed the multiplex PCR reads with MiXCR, giving one entry per CDR3 protein. Of about 520,000 distinct CDR3 sequences in the sample, around 22% are singletons; the top ten hold 11%. In this sample, this clonotype turned up many times. From germline, CDR1 is SNHLY and CDR2 FYNNEI. CDR3 size: 12 residues. J lost 5 bases, V lost 6 bases, and 2 bases had no gene match.

The origin of this receptor is a woman aged 25 to 39 with Graves' ophthalmopathy. This chain uses TRBV2 with TRBJ1-2, with 8 bases fitting TRBD1. The sequenced sample was blood. The CDR3 region has the DNA TGTGCCAGCAGGGACAGGGTATATGGCTACACCTTC. It is translated as CASRDRVYGYTF.